This TCR beta chain emerged from a study of T cells after yellow fever vaccination. TCRdb itself ran the 5' RACE reads through MiXCR, one entry per CDR3 protein. The sample includes about 74,000 distinct CDR3 sequences, more than 5.5% of them seen just once. The ends were cut back, 2 bases at V and 9 bases at J, with 17 bases in the middle. CDR1 and CDR2 (germline): LNHNV, YYDKDF (reference sequence). The CDR3 runs to 16 residues. The genes are TRBV15 and TRBJ1-6; D perhaps matches TRBD1 (5 bases). Source: CD8+ T cells sorted from PBMCs, taken about 5 days after the first yellow fever vaccination. The TCR was taken from a man aged 18 to 29 who received the YFV17D yellow fever vaccine. This CDR3 reads CATSRRRDDSTSPLHF. As DNA, the CDR3 is TGTGCCACCAGCAGACGTCGGGACGACTCTACTTCACCCCTCCACTTT.